These 31 T cell receptor beta chains share one sample of origin, sequenced in a study of blood T cell repertoires in COVID-19 (dated by TCRdb to the early 2020s). Receptors were amplified or captured by the immunoSEQ multiplex PCR assay. TCRdb holds this immuneACCESS table with in-frame rearrangements only. Some clones are missing; in checked studies, unresolved V genes explain under half, and the rest has no known cause. The sample yields about 140,000 clones; around 81% were counted once. The ten largest account for about 8% of the sample. Material: peripheral blood. Source of these receptors: a human donor in a cohort sampled during active COVID-19.

This chain connects TRBV2 to TRBJ1-4; no clear D. This CDR3 is built from 16 residues. Germline V gives CDR1 SNHLY, CDR2 FYNNEI. Trimming stripped 2 bases from V and 0 bases from J, with 10 bases between. The CDR3 DNA is TGTGCCAGCAGTGAAACCCGAGTCTCAACTAATGAAAAACTGTTTTTT. This gives the protein CASSETRVSTNEKLFF. Supplemented by reference TRBV2 and TRBJ1-4, the full variable domain reads EPEVTQTPSHQVTQMGQEVILRCVPISNHLYFYWYRQILGQKVEFLVSFYNNEISEKSEIFDDQFSVERPDGSNFTLKIRSTKLEDSAMYFCASSETRVSTNEKLFFGSGTQLSVL.

The V and J genes are TRBV6-5 and TRBJ1-3; the D is unclear. The CDR3 is 16 amino acids. The V gene lost 0 bases and the J gene lost 3 bases, with 12 bases spanning the gap. Germline V CDR1 and CDR2: MNHEY, SVGAGI. CDR3 residues: CASSYSAGPYGNTIYF. CDR3 DNA sequence: TGTGCCAGCAGTTACTCGGCAGGTCCTTATGGAAACACCATATATTTT.

This clone appeared a few times. V usage is TRBV27 and J usage is TRBJ2-3, with 8 bases matching TRBD2. With V trimmed by 6 bases and J by 3 bases, 14 bases remained unmatched. The CDR3 has 17 amino acids. Germline CDR1 is MNHEY and CDR2 is SMNVEV (reference sequence). For the CDR3, the DNA is TGTGCCAGCAGCCGTAGGTTGGGAGCGGGGGTTACAGATACGCAGTATTTT. This translates into CASSRRLGAGVTDTQYF.

The gene calls are TRBV5-1 and TRBJ1-1; 10 bases map to TRBD1. There are 15 residues in the CDR3. V lost 2 bases, J lost 4 bases, and 5 bases stayed unmatched. Germline-derived CDR1 and CDR2 are SGHRS and YFSETQ. The CDR3 bases are TGCGCCAGCAGCTTCGGGACAGGGGCGAGCACTGAAGCTTTCTTT. It is translated as CASSFGTGASTEAFF.

The V gene is TRBV5-1, the J gene TRBJ1-6; D unresolved. CDR3 length equals 16 residues. The V end lost 0 bases, the J end lost 9 bases, and 16 bases lay between the germline ends. The germline CDR1 and CDR2 sequences are SGHRS and YFSETQ. CDR3 residues: CASSLADGGATSPLHF. CDR3 bases: TGCGCCAGCAGCTTGGCAGACGGAGGAGCGACTTCACCCCTCCACTTT.

The rearrangement joins TRBV7-2 to TRBJ2-2, with TRBD2 matching 7 bases. The CDR3 is made up of 13 amino acids. With V trimmed by 5 bases and J by 5 bases, 2 bases remained unmatched. Germline assignment: CDR1 SGHTA and CDR2 FQGNSA. The CDR3 region has the DNA TGTGCCAGCAGCGTCGGGGGGACCGGGGAGCTGTTTTTT. Translation gives CASSVGGTGELFF.

The J gene is TRBJ1-2, the V gene TRBV2; 10 bases map to TRBD1. V gave up 2 bases and J gave up 2 bases; unmatched junction bases: 11. Germline V gives CDR1 SNHLY, CDR2 FYNNEI. This CDR3 is 18 amino acids long. For the CDR3, the DNA is TGTGCCAGCAGTGAATGGCGGGACAGGGGTGTGGGAAACTATGGCTACACCTTC. Translating it yields CASSEWRDRGVGNYGYTF.

CDR3 sequence (DNA): TGTGCCAGTAGTAACCGGGACTTCCAAGAGACCCAGTACTTC. As protein: CASSNRDFQETQYF. The chain employs TRBV19 and TRBJ2-5, with D possibly TRBD2 on 6 matching bases. The CDR3 sequence is 14 residues long. CDR1 and CDR2 (germline): LNHDA, SQIVND (reference sequence). Trimming stripped 4 bases from V and 1 base from J, with 10 bases between.

The chain uses TRBV7-8 and TRBJ1-5; 9 nucleotides align to TRBD1. After removal of 5 bases from V and 5 bases from J, the junction contained 7 bases not matched to a gene. From germline, CDR1 is SGHVS and CDR2 FQNEAQ. This CDR3 contains 15 residues. The CDR3 protein is CASSPTGGRDQPQHF. CDR3 nucleotides: TGTGCCAGCAGCCCTACAGGGGGCCGGGATCAGCCCCAGCATTTT.

The chain combines TRBV6-5 with TRBJ1-1; D may be TRBD1 (5 bases). In germline, CDR1 is MNHEY, CDR2 SVGAGI. V lost 6 bases to trimming and J lost 1 base, with 15 bases between them. The CDR3 totals 15 residues. The CDR3 region has the DNA TGTGCCAGCAGGCATTCCCGACAGACGAACACTGAAGCTTTCTTT. Its protein product is CASRHSRQTNTEAFF.

The gene calls are TRBV24-1 and TRBJ1-2; TRBD1 might be the D (5 bases). The V gene lost 4 bases and the J gene lost 2 bases, with 10 bases spanning the gap. Looked up from germline, CDR1 is KGHDR and CDR2 is SFDVKD. The CDR3 sequence is 14 residues long. CDR3: CATSERQTNYGYTF. CDR3 DNA sequence: TGTGCCACCAGTGAGAGACAGACGAACTATGGCTACACCTTC.

The rearrangement joins TRBV3-1 (or the pseudogene TRBV3-2) to TRBJ1-1, with D possibly TRBD1 on 5 matching bases. There are 15 residues in the CDR3. V was cut by 4 bases and J by 0 bases, with 12 bases left in between. Germline CDR1 is LGHDT and CDR2 is YNNKEL (reference sequence). The CDR3 DNA follows: TGTGCCAGCAGCCTAAGGGGCGGCTTGAACACTGAAGCTTTCTTT. Translating it yields CASSLRGGLNTEAFF.

This rearrangement joins TRBV3-1 (or the pseudogene TRBV3-2) to TRBJ2-7; 9 nucleotides agree with TRBD1. From germline, CDR1 is LGHDT and CDR2 YNNKEL (reference sequence). The CDR3 extends over 16 amino acids. The J segment lost 3 bases and the V segment lost 6 bases, leaving 12 bases of the junction unmatched. The CDR3 region is CASRGSGTGFFYEQYF. The CDR3, as DNA: TGTGCCAGCAGGGGGTCGGGGACAGGGTTTTTCTACGAGCAGTACTTC.

This clone was seen repeatedly, ten times or more. The chain uses TRBV28 and TRBJ2-1; tentative D call: TRBD2 (6 bases). Trimming took 6 bases from V and 5 from J, leaving 11 bases between them. Germline lookup yields CDR1 MDHEN and CDR2 SYDVKM. CDR3 size: 13 residues. CDR3 sequence (DNA): TGTGCCAGCAGCCTTCCGGGGGACAATGAGCAGTTCTTC. Its protein is CASSLPGDNEQFF.

The chain is built from TRBV5-1 and TRBJ2-5; 12 nucleotides align to TRBD2. V shed 0 bases, J shed 3 bases, and the junction held 9 bases outside the gene matches. The CDR3 has 18 amino acids. Germline CDR1 and CDR2: SGHRS and YFSETQ. In nucleotides, the CDR3 is TGCGCCAGCAGCTTGGCCGGGACTAGCGGGTTTTTAAAAGAGACCCAGTACTTC. It specifies CASSLAGTSGFLKETQYF.

CDR3 nucleotides: TGTGCCAGCAGTTTTTCTAGCCTGGTCGGAACAGATACGCAGTATTTT. The encoded protein is CASSFSSLVGTDTQYF. J is TRBJ2-3 and V is TRBV28; D may be TRBD2 (5 bases). CDR3 size: 16 residues. Germline V gene lookup returns CDR1 MDHEN and CDR2 SYDVKM. V gave up 3 bases and J gave up 3 bases, with 16 bases separating them.

This clone was counted only a few times. This sequence joins TRBV19 and TRBJ1-2, with 7 bases that match TRBD1. CDR1 and CDR2 from the germline V gene are LNHDA and SQIVND (reference sequence). This CDR3 comprises 12 residues. V gave up 5 bases and J gave up 10 bases; unmatched junction bases: 7. The CDR3 nucleotides read TGTGCCAGTAGTCCGGGACAGTCTTACTACACCTTC. Its protein product is CASSPGQSYYTF.

The chain is built from TRBV5-8 and TRBJ1-5, with D tentatively TRBD1 (6 bases). This CDR3 has 15 amino acids. Trimming left V 4 bases short and J 3 bases short, with 14 bases between. Germline CDR1 SGHTS, CDR2 YDEGEE. The CDR3 DNA is TGTGCCAGCAGCCGCATGGACAGTCCCAATCAGCCCCAGCATTTT. It encodes CASSRMDSPNQPQHF.

This clone was seen a single time. The J gene is TRBJ1-1, the V gene TRBV4-1, with no clear D. Germline V lookup: CDR1 MGHRA, CDR2 YSYEKL. Trimming removed 6 bases from V and 4 bases from J, with 21 bases in between. The CDR3 is made up of 16 amino acids. CDR3 region: CASSRPFQVSVTEAFF. CDR3 in DNA: TGCGCCAGCAGTCGGCCTTTTCAGGTATCGGTCACTGAAGCTTTCTTT.

The chain carries TRBV6-1 and TRBJ2-7, with D possibly matching TRBD1 (6 bases). There are 14 residues in the CDR3. The V end lost 1 base, the J end lost 3 bases, and 10 bases lay between the germline ends. Germline V gene lookup returns CDR1 MNHNS and CDR2 SASEGT. CDR3 nucleotides: TGTGCCAGCAGTGAAGGAGGGGGTAACTACGAGCAGTACTTC. Encoded protein: CASSEGGGNYEQYF.

This chain joins TRBV7-9 and TRBJ2-5; perhaps TRBD2 as D (5 bases). Looked up from germline, CDR1 is SEHNR and CDR2 is FQNEAQ (reference sequence). The CDR3 spans 14 residues. V lost 2 bases and J lost 5, with 12 bases in between. CDR3 in amino acids: CASSLRGGEETQYF. Written as DNA, the CDR3 is TGTGCCAGCAGCTTACGGGGTGGGGAGGAGACCCAGTACTTC.

V and J are TRBV18 and TRBJ2-7; the D gene is possibly TRBD2 (5 bases). The V gene lost 3 bases and the J gene lost 6 bases, with 18 bases spanning the gap. CDR3 size: 15 residues. From germline, CDR1 is KGHSH and CDR2 LQKENI. This chain's CDR3 is CASSPQPLEASEQYF. CDR3 nucleotides: TGTGCCAGCTCACCCCAGCCTTTGGAGGCCTCCGAGCAGTACTTC.

The V call is TRBV5-1, the J call TRBJ2-3; D perhaps matches TRBD2 (6 bases). This CDR3 is 14 amino acids long. The germline V gene encodes CDR1 SGHRS and CDR2 YFSETQ. The germline V and J ends were trimmed by 0 bases and 5 bases, with 10 bases remaining between them. The CDR3 loop is CASSLAGSGDTQYF. CDR3 nucleotides: TGCGCCAGCAGCTTGGCCGGTAGCGGAGATACGCAGTATTTT.

The chain combines TRBV9 with TRBJ2-2, with TRBD1 identical over 11 bases. Per germline, CDR1 SGDLS and CDR2 YYNGEE. J lost 6 bases, V lost 4 bases, and 8 bases had no gene match. This CDR3 has 16 residues. The CDR3 DNA reads TGTGCCAGCAGCCTTCGGGACAGGGGGAGGTCCGGGGAGCTGTTTTTT. Protein: CASSLRDRGRSGELFF. The entire variable domain, with the rest obtained from reference TRBV9 and TRBJ2-2, is as follows: DSGVTQTPKHLITATGQRVTLRCSPRSGDLSVYWYQQSLDQGLQFLIQYYNGEERAKGNILERFSAQQFPDLHSELNLSSLELGDSALYFCASSLRDRGRSGELFFGEGSRLTVL.

This chain uses TRBV19 with TRBJ1-6; D call uncertain. CDR3 length equals 14 residues. Germline loops: CDR1 LNHDA, CDR2 SQIVND (reference sequence). V lost 4 bases, J lost 7 bases, and 11 bases lay in between. CDR3 DNA: TGTGCCAGTAGTACCCAGAGGATCAATTCACCCCTCCACTTT. Translated, it gives CASSTQRINSPLHF.

This chain links TRBV7-3 with TRBJ1-1; 7 bases line up with TRBD1. There are 13 residues in the CDR3. The germline V gene has CDR1 SGHTA and CDR2 FQGTGA. Trimming at V came to 4 bases and at J to 5 bases, leaving 4 bases not matched to a gene. CDR3 amino acids: CASSSSGGTEAFF. For the CDR3, the DNA is TGTGCCAGCAGCTCATCAGGGGGAACTGAAGCTTTCTTT.

The chain combines TRBV29-1 with TRBJ1-1, with a tentative D call TRBD1 (6 bases). The CDR3 has 13 residues. Per germline, CDR1 SQVTM and CDR2 ANQGSEA. V gave up 4 bases and J gave up 4 bases, with 13 bases separating them. The CDR3 sequence: CSVGEGGPTEAFF. The CDR3 region has the DNA TGCAGCGTTGGGGAGGGGGGGCCCACTGAAGCTTTCTTT.

The count of this clone is one. The chain employs TRBV3-1 (or the pseudogene TRBV3-2) and TRBJ2-4; 8 positions match TRBD1. The CDR3 consists of 17 residues. The germline V gene encodes CDR1 LGHDT and CDR2 YNNKEL (reference sequence). Trimming took 5 bases from V and 0 from J; bases not matched to a gene: 9. CDR3 nucleotide sequence: TGTGCCAGCAGCAGTCGGGACAGGAGTATAGCCAAAAACATTCAGTACTTC. Protein product: CASSSRDRSIAKNIQYF.

The chain couples TRBV11-3 to TRBJ2-2; possibly TRBD2 for D (6 bases). Germline loops: CDR1 SGHNT, CDR2 YENEEA. The CDR3 runs to 14 residues. Trimming left V 3 bases short and J 8 bases short, with 13 bases between. The CDR3 nucleotides read TGTGCCAGCAGCTTGCACCCCGGGGGTGGGGAGCTGTTTTTT. This translates into CASSLHPGGGELFF. Full variable domain (rest looked up from reference TRBV11-3 and TRBJ2-2): EAGVVQSPRYKIIEKKQPVAFWCNPISGHNTLYWYLQNLGQGPELLIRYENEEAVDDSQLPKDRFSAERLKGVDSTLKIQPAELGDSAVYLCASSLHPGGGELFFGEGSRLTVL.

V gene TRBV11-2 combines with J gene TRBJ1-3, with D perhaps matching TRBD1 (5 bases). The V and J ends lost 1 base and 4 bases respectively, with 11 bases between them. This CDR3 has 15 residues. Germline CDR1 SGHAT, CDR2 FQNNGV. The CDR3 loop reads CASSLAAGRGNTIYF. The CDR3 DNA follows: TGTGCCAGCAGCTTAGCGGCAGGGAGGGGAAACACCATATATTTT.

This clone showed up just a few times. The gene calls are TRBV4-2 and TRBJ2-7; D unclear. Deletions cut 3 bases from V and 3 bases from J, with 12 bases between. This CDR3 contains 14 residues. Germline values: CDR1 LGHNA, CDR2 YNFKEQ. The CDR3, as DNA: TGTGCCAGCAGCCAGAATCACAACCACTACGAGCAGTACTTC. Its protein is CASSQNHNHYEQYF.